The T cell receptor beta chain described here comes from a study of blood T cells in healthy people across ages. Study background: There was about one barcoded beta molecule captured by template switching per two T cells. Whole-study findings and limits: Diversity of TCR beta correlated strongly with naive T cell percentage. Conclusively comparing naive with antigen-experienced cells was impossible with unsorted PBMCs.

In its sample, this clonotype was seen a few times. Its antigen is unknown. The germline CDR1 and CDR2 sequences are SGHRS and YFSETQ. The CDR3 covers 15 residues. Trimming removed 0 bases at V and 4 bases at J, with 10 bases between. A sample-barcoded 5' primer and a J-beta primer mix were used in a second PCR of about 7 to 11 cycles. TCRdb called the 5' RACE reads again in MiXCR, with one record for every CDR3 protein. The sample records roughly 800,000 distinct CDR3 sequences, about 37% being singletons. V usage is TRBV5-1 and J usage is TRBJ1-4, with D perhaps TRBD1 (6 bases). Material for sequencing was blood. The source of this sequence is a man aged 18 to 29 in good health. The CDR3 DNA sequence: TGCGCCAGCAGCTTGGGGACAGAGCTTAATGAAAAACTGTTTTTT. It yields the protein CASSLGTELNEKLFF.